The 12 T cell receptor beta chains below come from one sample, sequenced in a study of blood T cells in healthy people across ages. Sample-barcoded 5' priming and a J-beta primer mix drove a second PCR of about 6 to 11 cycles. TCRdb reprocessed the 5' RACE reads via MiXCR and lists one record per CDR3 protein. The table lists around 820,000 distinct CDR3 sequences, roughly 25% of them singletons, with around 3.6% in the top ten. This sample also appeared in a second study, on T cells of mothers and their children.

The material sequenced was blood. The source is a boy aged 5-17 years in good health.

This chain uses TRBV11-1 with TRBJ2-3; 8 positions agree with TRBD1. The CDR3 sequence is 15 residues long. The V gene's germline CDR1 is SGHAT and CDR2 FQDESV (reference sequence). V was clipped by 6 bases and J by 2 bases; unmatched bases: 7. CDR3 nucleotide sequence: TGTGCCAGCAGTTACTCGGACAGGGTCACAGATACGCAGTATTTT. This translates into CASSYSDRVTDTQYF.

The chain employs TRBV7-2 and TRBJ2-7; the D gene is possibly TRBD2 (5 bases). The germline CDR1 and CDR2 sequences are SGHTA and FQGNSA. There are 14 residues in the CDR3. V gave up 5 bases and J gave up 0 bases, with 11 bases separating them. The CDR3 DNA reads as TGTGCCAGCAGCCCGGACTGGAACTCCTACGAGCAGTACTTC. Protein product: CASSPDWNSYEQYF. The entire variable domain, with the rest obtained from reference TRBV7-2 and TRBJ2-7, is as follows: GAGVSQSPSNKVTEKGKDVELRCDPISGHTALYWYRQSLGQGLEFLIYFQGNSAPDKSGLPSDRFSAERTGGSVSTLTIQRTQQEDSAVYLCASSPDWNSYEQYFGPGTRLTVT.

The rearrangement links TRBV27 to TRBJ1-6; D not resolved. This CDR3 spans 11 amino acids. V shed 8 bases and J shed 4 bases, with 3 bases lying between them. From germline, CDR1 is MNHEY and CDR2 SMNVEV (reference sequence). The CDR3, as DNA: TGTGCCAGCGGATATAATTCACCCCTCCACTTT. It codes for CASGYNSPLHF.

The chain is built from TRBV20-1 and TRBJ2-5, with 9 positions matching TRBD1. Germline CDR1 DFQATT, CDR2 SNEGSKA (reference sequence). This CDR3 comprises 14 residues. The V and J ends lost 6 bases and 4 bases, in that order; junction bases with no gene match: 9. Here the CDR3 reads CSAPVTGGGETQYF. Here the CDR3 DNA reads TGCAGTGCCCCCGTGACAGGGGGAGGAGAGACCCAGTACTTC.

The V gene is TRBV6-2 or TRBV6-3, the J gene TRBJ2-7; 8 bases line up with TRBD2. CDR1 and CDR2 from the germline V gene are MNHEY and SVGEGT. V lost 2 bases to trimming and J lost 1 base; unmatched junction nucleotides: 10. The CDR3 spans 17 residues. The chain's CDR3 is CASSYRISGTLSYEQYF. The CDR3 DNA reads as TGTGCCAGCAGTTACCGTATTAGCGGGACCCTATCCTACGAGCAGTACTTC.

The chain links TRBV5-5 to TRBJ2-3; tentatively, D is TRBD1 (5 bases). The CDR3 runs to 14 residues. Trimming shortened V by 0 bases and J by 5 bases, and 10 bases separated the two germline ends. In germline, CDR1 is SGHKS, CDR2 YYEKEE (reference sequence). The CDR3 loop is CASSLEGSVDTQYF. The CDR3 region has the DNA TGTGCCAGCAGCTTGGAGGGGTCAGTAGATACGCAGTATTTT. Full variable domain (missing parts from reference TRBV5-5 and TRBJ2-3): DAGVTQSPTHLIKTRGQQVTLRCSPISGHKSVSWYQQVLGQGPQFIFQYYEKEERGRGNFPDRFSARQFPNYSSELNVNALLLGDSALYLCASSLEGSVDTQYFGPGTRLTVL.

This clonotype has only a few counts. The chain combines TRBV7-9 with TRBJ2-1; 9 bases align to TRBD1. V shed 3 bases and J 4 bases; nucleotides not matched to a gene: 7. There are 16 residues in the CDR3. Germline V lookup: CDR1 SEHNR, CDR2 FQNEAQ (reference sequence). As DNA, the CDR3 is TGTGCCAGCAGCTTCACAGGGGGCTCCCAATACAATGAGCAGTTCTTC. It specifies CASSFTGGSQYNEQFF. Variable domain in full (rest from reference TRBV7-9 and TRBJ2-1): DTGVSQNPRHKITKRGQNVTFRCDPISEHNRLYWYRQTLGQGPEFLTYFQNEAQLEKSRLLSDRFSAERPKGSFSTLEIQRTEQGDSAMYLCASSFTGGSQYNEQFFGPGTRLTVL.

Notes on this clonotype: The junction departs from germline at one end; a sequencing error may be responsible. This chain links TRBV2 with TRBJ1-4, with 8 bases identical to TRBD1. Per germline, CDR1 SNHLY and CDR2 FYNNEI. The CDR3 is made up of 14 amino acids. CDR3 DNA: TGTGCCAGCAGGGAACAGGGGGAGGGAGAAAATCTGTTTTTT. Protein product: CASREQGEGENLFF.

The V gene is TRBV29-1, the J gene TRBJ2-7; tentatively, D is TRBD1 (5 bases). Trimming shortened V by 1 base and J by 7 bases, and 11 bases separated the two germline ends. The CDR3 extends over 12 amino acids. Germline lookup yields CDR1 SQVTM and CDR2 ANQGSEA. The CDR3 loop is CSVEGPRGEQYF. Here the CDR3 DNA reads TGCAGCGTTGAAGGCCCTAGGGGTGAGCAGTACTTC.

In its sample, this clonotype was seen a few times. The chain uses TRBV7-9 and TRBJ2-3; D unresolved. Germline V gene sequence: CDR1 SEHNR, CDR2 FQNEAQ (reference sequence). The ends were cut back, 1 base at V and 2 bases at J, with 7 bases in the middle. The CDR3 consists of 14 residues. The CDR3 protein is CASSLVSTTDTQYF. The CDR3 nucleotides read TGTGCCAGCAGCTTAGTATCTACCACAGATACGCAGTATTTT.

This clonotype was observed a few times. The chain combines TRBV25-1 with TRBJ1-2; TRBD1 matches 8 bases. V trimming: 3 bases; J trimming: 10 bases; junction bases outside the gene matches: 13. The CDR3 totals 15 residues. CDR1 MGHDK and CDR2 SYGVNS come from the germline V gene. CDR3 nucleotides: TGTGCCAGCAGTGAGCCTGACAGGGGCTTCCTCTCCTACACCTTC. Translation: CASSEPDRGFLSYTF.

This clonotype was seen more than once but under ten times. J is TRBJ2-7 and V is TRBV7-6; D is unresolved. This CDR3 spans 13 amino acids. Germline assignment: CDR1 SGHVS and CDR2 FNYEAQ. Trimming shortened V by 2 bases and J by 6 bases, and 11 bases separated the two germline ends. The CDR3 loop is CASSLMVLGEQYF. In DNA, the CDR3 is TGTGCCAGCAGCTTAATGGTCCTCGGCGAGCAGTACTTC.